The 8 T cell receptor beta chains below were found in one sample sequenced in a study of blood T cell repertoires in COVID-19. Produced via immunoSEQ multiplex PCR; TCRdb's table is partial and in-frame only. The sample lists 60,000 or so clones; roughly 74% were seen once. Sequenced material: peripheral blood. The receptors here all came from a human donor in a cohort sampled during active COVID-19.

The table lists this clone with a count of one. The gene calls are TRBV15 and TRBJ2-3; TRBD2 agrees at 9 bases. Trimming took 1 base from V and 7 from J; bases not matched to a gene: 6. The CDR3 is 15 amino acids. Germline V CDR1 and CDR2: LNHNV, YYDKDF (reference sequence). Here the CDR3 reads CATSRGGGGAYTQYF. CDR3 sequence (DNA): TGTGCCACCAGCAGAGGCGGCGGGGGGGCCTATACGCAGTATTTT.

The chain joins TRBV20-1 to TRBJ2-1, with D hard to call. With 6 bases removed from V and 4 bases from J, the gap between germline ends came to 4 bases. The CDR3 length is 10 residues. The germline gives CDR1 DFQATT, CDR2 SNEGSKA (reference sequence). CDR3 nucleotide sequence: TGCAGTGCCCAGTACAATGAGCAGTTCTTC. Protein sequence: CSAQYNEQFF.

Only one count was recorded for this clone. The chain is built from TRBV6-5 and TRBJ1-2; D not certain. With 7 bases removed from V and 5 bases from J, the gap between germline ends came to 17 bases. The CDR3 loop spans 14 amino acids. CDR1 and CDR2 from the germline V gene are MNHEY and SVGAGI. The CDR3 DNA is TGTGCCAGCATTTCTGTTACGAAAGAGTATGGCTACACCTTC. This gives the protein CASISVTKEYGYTF.

The rearrangement links TRBV10-3 to TRBJ2-5; D possibly corresponds to TRBD2 (6 bases). The CDR3 spans 14 residues. Germline-derived CDR1 and CDR2 are ENHRY and SYGVKD. V lost 3 bases and J 5 bases, leaving 13 bases between the germline ends. This CDR3 is CAISDPRRAETQYF. CDR3 bases: TGTGCCATCAGTGACCCACGGAGGGCGGAGACCCAGTACTTC.

CDR3 sequence reads: CASSLGGTASYEQYF. The CDR3 DNA reads TGTGCCAGCAGCTTGGGGGGGACCGCATCCTACGAGCAGTACTTC. The chain is built from TRBV13 and TRBJ2-7; 7 nucleotides match TRBD2. Germline assignment: CDR1 PRHDT and CDR2 FYEKMQ (reference sequence). The CDR3 has 15 amino acids. Trimming removed 3 bases from V and 1 base from J; junction bases left unmatched: 6.

The chain joins TRBV18 to TRBJ2-1, with 8 bases aligning to TRBD2. This CDR3 region has 15 residues. Germline V CDR1 and CDR2: KGHSH, LQKENI. J lost 10 bases, V lost 0 bases, and 8 bases had no gene match. The CDR3 sequence is CASSPPASGLHEQFF. CDR3 nucleotides: TGTGCCAGCTCACCACCAGCTAGCGGGTTGCACGAGCAGTTCTTC.

The rearrangement links TRBV4-3 to TRBJ1-4; unclear D gene. The CDR3 has 13 residues. Germline CDR1 is LGHNA and CDR2 is YSLEER. V lost 4 bases to trimming and J lost 8 bases, with 11 bases between them. DNA for the CDR3: TGCGCCAGCAGCCCGAGCGAGCGGGAAAAACTGTTTTTT. Translated, it gives CASSPSEREKLFF.

The rearrangement joins TRBV5-1 to TRBJ2-2; D is uncertain. CDR1 is SGHRS and CDR2 is YFSETQ in the germline V gene. This CDR3 comprises 16 residues. V gave up 4 bases and J gave up 0 bases, with 13 bases separating them. CDR3 loop: CASSPRASANTGELFF. The CDR3 bases are TGCGCCAGCAGCCCTAGAGCATCGGCGAACACCGGGGAGCTGTTTTTT.